These 19 T cell receptor beta chains were sequenced from one sample in a study of blood T cell repertoires in COVID-19. Some clones are missing from TCRdb's copy, which holds only in-frame ones; the method was immunoSEQ multiplex PCR. The sample lists some 50,000 clones, roughly 85% occurring once. The specimen was peripheral blood. The source of these receptors is a human donor in a cohort sampled during active COVID-19. The donor label of this sample is uncertain.

The rearrangement links TRBV4-3 to TRBJ2-3, with 14 positions matching TRBD2. From germline, CDR1 is LGHNA and CDR2 YSLEER. Trimming removed 1 base from V and 5 bases from J; junction bases left unmatched: 11. The CDR3 runs to 19 residues. This chain's CDR3 is CASSQVGKTSGGAGDTQYF. The CDR3 DNA reads as TGCGCCAGCAGCCAAGTTGGAAAGACTAGCGGGGGGGCAGGAGATACGCAGTATTTT.

This rearrangement joins TRBV4-2 to TRBJ1-4; 9 nucleotides line up with TRBD1. V lost 0 bases and J lost 4; bases outside the gene matches: 6. CDR1 is LGHNA, CDR2 YNFKEQ, per germline. The CDR3 has 17 amino acids. CDR3 bases: TGTGCCAGCAGCCAAGATCGGACAGGGGCGAGTAATGAAAAACTGTTTTTT. It is translated as CASSQDRTGASNEKLFF.

V and J are TRBV7-3 and TRBJ2-5, with 13 bases fitting TRBD2. Trimming at V came to 2 bases and at J to 0 bases, leaving 9 bases not matched to a gene. CDR1 and CDR2 (germline): SGHTA, FQGTGA. The CDR3 loop spans 19 amino acids. CDR3 amino acids: CASSLARPGLAGYQETQYF. The CDR3 region has the DNA TGTGCCAGCAGCTTAGCGAGGCCGGGACTAGCGGGGTACCAAGAGACCCAGTACTTC.

The chain links TRBV23-1 to TRBJ1-6; TRBD1 matches at 10 bases. TRBV23-1 qualifies as an ORF whose function is uncertain. The CDR3 totals 15 residues. The J segment lost 5 bases and the V segment lost 6 bases, leaving 4 bases of the junction unmatched. The CDR3 DNA follows: TGCGCCAGCAGGCCGACAGGGGGCGATAATTCACCCCTCCACTTT. Translated: CASRPTGGDNSPLHF.

V and J are TRBV7-2 and TRBJ2-5; the match to TRBD2 covers 16 bases. V lost 0 bases and J lost 2; bases outside the gene matches: 0. Germline CDR1 and CDR2: SGHTA and FQGNSA. CDR3 length: 17 amino acids. This CDR3 is CASSLAGLAGGQETQYF. The CDR3 bases are TGTGCCAGCAGCTTAGCGGGACTAGCGGGGGGGCAAGAGACCCAGTACTTC.

CDR3 coding DNA: TGTGCCAGCAGTGAACAAGAGGTCAGGGGCACTGAAGCTTTCTTT. This codes for CASSEQEVRGTEAFF. The chain links TRBV2 to TRBJ1-1, with a tentative D call TRBD1 (6 bases). The CDR3 length is 15 residues. Germline V gene lookup returns CDR1 SNHLY and CDR2 FYNNEI. V gave up 2 bases and J gave up 4 bases, with 14 bases separating them.

The chain carries TRBV2 and TRBJ2-3; 11 nucleotides line up with TRBD2. Germline lookup yields CDR1 SNHLY and CDR2 FYNNEI. The trim removed 8 bases at V and 4 bases at J, leaving 5 bases unmatched. The CDR3 runs 14 residues. The CDR3 is CASEASGGSDTQYF. In nucleotides, the CDR3 is TGTGCCAGCGAGGCTAGCGGGGGGTCAGATACGCAGTATTTT.

The V call is TRBV28, the J call TRBJ2-2; 12 nucleotides agree with TRBD2. This CDR3 comprises 16 residues. V lost 7 bases and J lost 5; bases outside the gene matches: 8. Germline V lookup: CDR1 MDHEN, CDR2 SYDVKM. CDR3 DNA: TGTGCCAGCACCCCTCGACTAGCGGGGGTAACCGGGGAGCTGTTTTTT. It specifies CASTPRLAGVTGELFF.

V and J are TRBV5-6 and TRBJ2-5; D perhaps matches TRBD1 (6 bases). Between the trimmed V and J ends, which lost 0 bases and 6 bases, there was a span of 12 bases. The CDR3 runs 14 residues. Germline-derived CDR1 and CDR2 are SGHDT and YYEEEE. The CDR3 region is CASSLAGQGKTQYF. The CDR3 coding sequence is TGTGCCAGCAGCTTGGCCGGGCAGGGGAAGACCCAGTACTTC.

The chain joins TRBV3-1 (or the pseudogene TRBV3-2) to TRBJ2-2; D is perhaps TRBD1 (5 bases). The V end was cut by 7 bases, the J end by 2 bases, with 14 bases between. The CDR3 extends over 15 amino acids. From germline, CDR1 is LGHDT and CDR2 YNNKEL (reference sequence). CDR3: CASTPTAINTGELFF. DNA of the CDR3: TGTGCCAGCACCCCGACAGCGATTAACACCGGGGAGCTGTTTTTT.

The genes are TRBV2 and TRBJ2-5; maybe TRBD1 (6 bases). Trimming shortened V by 9 bases and J by 3 bases, and 14 bases separated the two germline ends. There are 13 residues in the CDR3. The V gene's germline CDR1 is SNHLY and CDR2 FYNNEI. Here the CDR3 reads CARSGTLKETQYF. The DNA for the CDR3 is TGTGCCAGGTCCGGGACACTAAAAGAGACCCAGTACTTC.

The V and J genes are TRBV6-5 and TRBJ2-5, with D maybe TRBD2 (6 bases). The CDR3 contains 15 residues. CDR1 and CDR2 (germline): MNHEY, SVGAGI. V lost 4 bases to trimming and J lost 4 bases, with 16 bases between them. In nucleotides, the CDR3 is TGTGCCAGCAGTTTTCTTCCGGGAGATGGAGAGACCCAGTACTTC. Residues: CASSFLPGDGETQYF.

The chain joins TRBV9 to TRBJ1-3, with D possibly being TRBD1 (5 bases). The length of the CDR3 is 16 residues. V was pared by 0 bases and J by 0 bases, with 10 bases between. Germline loops: CDR1 SGDLS, CDR2 YYNGEE. CDR3 sequence reads: CASSVAGGPSGNTIYF. The CDR3 DNA reads as TGTGCCAGCAGCGTAGCGGGGGGACCCTCTGGAAACACCATATATTTT.

The chain recombines TRBV5-8 with TRBJ1-1; D is uncertain. The CDR3 length is 13 residues. The V gene's germline CDR1 is SGHTS and CDR2 YDEGEE. Trimming removed 9 bases from V and 1 base from J, with 13 bases in between. The CDR3 loop reads CATKLQANTEAFF. The CDR3 nucleotides are TGTGCCACTAAGCTCCAGGCGAACACTGAAGCTTTCTTT.

The rearrangement uses TRBV25-1 and TRBJ2-1; TRBD2 aligns across 12 bases. CDR1 and CDR2 (germline): MGHDK, SYGVNS. There are 17 residues in the CDR3. Germline trimming cut 3 bases from V and 3 bases from J; bases unmatched to any gene: 6. As DNA, the CDR3 is TGTGCCAGCAGTGAGCCTAGCGGGGGGGCCAGCTACAATGAGCAGTTCTTC. Translating it yields CASSEPSGGASYNEQFF.

J is TRBJ1-5 and V is TRBV5-1, with D tentatively TRBD1 (5 bases). The germline CDR1 and CDR2 sequences are SGHRS and YFSETQ. Trimming took 4 bases from V and 7 from J, leaving 12 bases between them. The CDR3 is 13 residues long. The CDR3 is CASSGGRGQPQHF. CDR3 DNA: TGCGCCAGCAGCGGGGGGAGAGGGCAGCCCCAGCATTTT.

The chain couples TRBV6-5 to TRBJ1-2; D gene uncertain. CDR1 and CDR2 from the germline V gene are MNHEY and SVGAGI. V was trimmed by 2 bases and J by 8 bases, leaving 15 bases between them. This CDR3 is 14 amino acids long. Here the CDR3 reads CASSYQGGSGGYTF. CDR3 nucleotides: TGTGCCAGCAGTTACCAAGGAGGGAGCGGGGGCTACACCTTC.

The rearrangement links TRBV3-1 (or the pseudogene TRBV3-2) to TRBJ1-4; 11 nucleotides align to TRBD1. Germline V gene sequence: CDR1 LGHDT, CDR2 YNNKEL (reference sequence). The CDR3 runs to 16 residues. After removal of 1 base from V and 8 bases from J, the junction contained 6 bases not matched to a gene. CDR3 sequence reads: CASSQVRTGGWEKLFF. CDR3 bases: TGTGCCAGCAGCCAAGTACGGACAGGGGGCTGGGAAAAACTGTTTTTT.

This clone was counted a few times. The rearrangement uses TRBV5-1 and TRBJ1-1; D is possibly TRBD1 (5 bases). V shed 0 bases and J shed 4 bases, with 13 bases lying between them. The V gene's germline CDR1 is SGHRS and CDR2 YFSETQ. The length of the CDR3 is 15 residues. The CDR3 DNA reads as TGCGCCAGCAGCTTGGAAGGGGTTGGAGTCACTGAAGCTTTCTTT. This translates into CASSLEGVGVTEAFF.